This entry concerns a single T cell receptor beta chain. In unsorted samples, genomic DNA was obtained using 80 million to 90 million PBMCs. In germline, CDR1 is MDHEN, CDR2 SYDVKM. The length of the CDR3 is 12 residues. Trimming cost V 2 bases and J 4 bases, with 5 bases left between them. Genomic DNA from each subset was divided evenly over several immunoSEQ plates. The protocol was immunoSEQ multiplex PCR, while the TCRdb copy is restricted to in-frame clones and leaves out a portion. The sample lists a few hundred thousand clones; around three quarters were seen once. The record originates from a study of shared clonotypes between healthy human individuals.

This TCR was sampled from a woman aged 40 to 55 in good health. Some clones in this sample may be carry-over from other donors' samples. Sequences were obtained from PBMCs. This chain joins TRBV28 and TRBJ1-1; D unresolved. CDR3 in DNA: TGTGCCAGCAGTTTAAGGCCCACTGAAGCTTTCTTT. Protein product: CASSLRPTEAFF.